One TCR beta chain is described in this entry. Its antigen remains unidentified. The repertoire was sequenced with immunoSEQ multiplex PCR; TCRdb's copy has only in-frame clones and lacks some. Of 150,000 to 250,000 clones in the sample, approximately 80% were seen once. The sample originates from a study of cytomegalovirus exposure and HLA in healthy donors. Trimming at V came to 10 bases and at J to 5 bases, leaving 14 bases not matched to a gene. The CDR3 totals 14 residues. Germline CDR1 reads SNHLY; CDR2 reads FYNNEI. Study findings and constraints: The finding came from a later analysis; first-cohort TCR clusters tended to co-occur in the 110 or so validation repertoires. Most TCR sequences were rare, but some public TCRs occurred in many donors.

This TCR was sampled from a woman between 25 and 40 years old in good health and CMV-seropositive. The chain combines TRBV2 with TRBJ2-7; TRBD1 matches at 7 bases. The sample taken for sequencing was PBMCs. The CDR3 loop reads CATISNRGPHEQYF. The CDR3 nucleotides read TGTGCCACAATTTCCAACAGGGGCCCCCACGAGCAGTACTTC.